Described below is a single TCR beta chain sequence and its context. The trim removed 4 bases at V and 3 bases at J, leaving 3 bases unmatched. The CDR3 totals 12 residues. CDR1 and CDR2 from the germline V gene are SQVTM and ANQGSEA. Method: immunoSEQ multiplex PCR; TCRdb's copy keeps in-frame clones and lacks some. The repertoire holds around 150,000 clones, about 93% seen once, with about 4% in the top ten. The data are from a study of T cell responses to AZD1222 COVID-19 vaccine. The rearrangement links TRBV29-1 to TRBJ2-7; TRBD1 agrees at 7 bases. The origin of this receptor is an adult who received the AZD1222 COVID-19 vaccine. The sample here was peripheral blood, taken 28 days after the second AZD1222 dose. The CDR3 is CSVAGTDYEQYF. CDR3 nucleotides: TGCAGCGTTGCTGGGACAGACTACGAGCAGTACTTC.